The present T cell receptor beta chain was sequenced within a study of cytomegalovirus exposure and HLA in healthy donors. Overall study findings and caveats: The authors judged a highly shared variant cluster likely a sequencing artifact. Fewer N-insertions than the roughly 630-donor mean were reportedly shown by an Asian-associated ancestry cluster in a later analysis.

The length of the CDR3 is 15 residues. The V gene lost 4 bases and the J gene lost 7 bases, with 18 bases spanning the gap. Germline-derived CDR1 and CDR2 are SGHTS and YDEGEE. 13 Jbeta primers and 60 Vbeta primers were used for the PCR. Some clones are missing from TCRdb's copy, which holds only in-frame ones; the method was immunoSEQ multiplex PCR. The sample includes 90,000 or so clones, nearly 70% of them seen just once. Regarding this clone: The antigen is not known.

V is TRBV5-8 and J is TRBJ1-5; a weak D match, TRBD1 (6 bases). The clonotype was recovered from a woman between 50 and 59 years old in good health and CMV-seropositive. Sample: PBMCs. CDR3: CASSALGGAMQPQHF. CDR3 coding DNA: TGTGCCAGCAGCGCCCTGGGGGGGGCGATGCAGCCCCAGCATTTT.